This T cell receptor (beta chain) comes out of a study of T cells after yellow fever vaccination. Findings of the study overall: The secondary response was weaker, and its peak arrived faster, on day 5 versus 15. It was a small share of clonotypes that appeared in both CD4 and CD8 compartments. Highly abundant clonotypes carried over from the bulk population could end up in FACS-sorted repertoires as contaminants.

Making TCR cDNA involved 5'RACE template switching, which added UMIs and a universal primer site. TCRdb redid the calling of the 5' RACE reads with MiXCR, one entry per CDR3 protein. Altogether some 350,000 distinct CDR3 sequences are present, 8.7% being singletons, with the ten largest covering roughly 17%. This clonotype was detected many times. The antigen is undetermined. V shed 6 bases and J 7 bases; nucleotides not matched to a gene: 3. Germline loops: CDR1 MNHNY, CDR2 SVGAGI (reference sequence). There are 12 residues in the CDR3. The sequence was obtained from a man between 18 and 29 years old who received the YFV17D yellow fever vaccine. Source: PBMCs, taken on the day of the first yellow fever vaccination. The V gene is TRBV6-6, the J gene TRBJ1-1; 9 positions agree with TRBD1. This CDR3 reads CASSRTGVEAFF. As DNA, the CDR3 is TGTGCCAGCAGCCGGACAGGGGTTGAAGCTTTCTTT.